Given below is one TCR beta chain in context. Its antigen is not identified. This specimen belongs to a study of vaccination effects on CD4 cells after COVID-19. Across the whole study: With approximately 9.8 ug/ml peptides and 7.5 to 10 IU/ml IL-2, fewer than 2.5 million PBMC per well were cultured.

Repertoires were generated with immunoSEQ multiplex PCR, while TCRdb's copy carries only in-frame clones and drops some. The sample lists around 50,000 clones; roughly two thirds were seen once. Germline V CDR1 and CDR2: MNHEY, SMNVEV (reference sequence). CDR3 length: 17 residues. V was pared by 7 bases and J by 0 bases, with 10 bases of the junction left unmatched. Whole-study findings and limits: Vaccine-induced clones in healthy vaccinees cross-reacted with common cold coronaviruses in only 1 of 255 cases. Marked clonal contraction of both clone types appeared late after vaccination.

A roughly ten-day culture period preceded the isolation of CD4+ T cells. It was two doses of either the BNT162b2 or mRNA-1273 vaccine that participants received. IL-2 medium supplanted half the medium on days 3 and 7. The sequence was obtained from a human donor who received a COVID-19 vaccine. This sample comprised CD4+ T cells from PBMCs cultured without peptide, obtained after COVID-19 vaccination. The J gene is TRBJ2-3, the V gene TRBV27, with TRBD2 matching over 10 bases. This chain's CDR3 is CASKRASGGFSTDTQYF. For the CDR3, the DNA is TGTGCCAGCAAGAGGGCTAGCGGGGGTTTTAGCACAGATACGCAGTATTTT.